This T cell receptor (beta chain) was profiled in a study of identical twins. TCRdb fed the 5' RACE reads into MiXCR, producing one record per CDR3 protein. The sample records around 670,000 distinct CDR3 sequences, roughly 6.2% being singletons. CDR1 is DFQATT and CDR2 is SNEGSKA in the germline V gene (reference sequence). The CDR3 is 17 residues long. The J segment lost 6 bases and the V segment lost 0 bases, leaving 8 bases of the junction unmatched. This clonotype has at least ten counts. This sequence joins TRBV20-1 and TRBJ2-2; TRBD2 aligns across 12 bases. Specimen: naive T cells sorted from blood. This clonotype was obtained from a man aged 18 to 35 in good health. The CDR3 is CSARDPRTSGTPGELFF. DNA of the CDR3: TGCAGTGCTAGAGATCCCAGGACTAGCGGGACCCCCGGGGAGCTGTTTTTT.